This TCR beta chain was documented in a study of shared clonotypes between healthy human individuals. Study at large: Plates per donor: three CD4 naive, three CD4 memory, two CD8 naive, one CD8 memory.

Clones were read by immunoSEQ multiplex PCR, and TCRdb kept only the in-frame ones, dropping some. This sample yields roughly 700,000 clones, of which around 90% are seen a single time; 34% belongs to the top ten. V dropped 6 bases and J dropped 2 bases, with 5 bases sitting between them. CDR1 WSHSY and CDR2 SAAADI come from the germline V gene. The CDR3 length is 11 residues. The sample comprised memory CD8+ T cells from PBMCs. Subset defined: CD45RO+ cells pooled with CCR7-negative TemRA cells. The TCR sequence derives from a man aged 18-30 years in good health. Some clones in this sample may be carry-over from other donors' samples. The V gene is TRBV10-2, the J gene TRBJ2-7; unclear D gene. The DNA of the CDR3 is TGCGCCAGCAGCATGACCTACGAGCAGTACTTC. Translation: CASSMTYEQYF.